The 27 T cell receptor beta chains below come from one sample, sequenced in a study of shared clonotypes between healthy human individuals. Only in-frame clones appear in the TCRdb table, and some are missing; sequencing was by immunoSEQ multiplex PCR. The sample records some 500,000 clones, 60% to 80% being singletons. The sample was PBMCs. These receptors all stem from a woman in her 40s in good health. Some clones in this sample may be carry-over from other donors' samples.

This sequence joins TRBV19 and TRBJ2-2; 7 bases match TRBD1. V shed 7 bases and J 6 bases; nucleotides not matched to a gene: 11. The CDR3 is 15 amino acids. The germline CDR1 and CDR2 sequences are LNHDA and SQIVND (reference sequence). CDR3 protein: CASIPTGRFSGELFF. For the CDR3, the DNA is TGTGCCAGTATCCCGACAGGGCGTTTTTCCGGGGAGCTGTTTTTT.

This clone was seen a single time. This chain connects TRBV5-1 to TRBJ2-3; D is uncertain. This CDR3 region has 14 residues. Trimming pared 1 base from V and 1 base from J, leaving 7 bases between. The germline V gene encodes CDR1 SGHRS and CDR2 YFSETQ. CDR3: CASSLPQGTDTQYF. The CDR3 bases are TGCGCCAGCAGCTTGCCCCAGGGCACAGATACGCAGTATTTT.

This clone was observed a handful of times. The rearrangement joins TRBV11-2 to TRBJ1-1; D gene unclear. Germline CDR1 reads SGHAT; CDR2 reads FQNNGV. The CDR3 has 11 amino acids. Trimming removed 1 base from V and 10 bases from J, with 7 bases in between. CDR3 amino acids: CASSLGVGAFF. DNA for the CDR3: TGTGCCAGCAGCTTAGGGGTTGGAGCTTTCTTT. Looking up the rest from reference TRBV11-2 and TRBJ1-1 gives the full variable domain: EAGVAQSPRYKIIEKRQSVAFWCNPISGHATLYWYQQILGQGPKLLIQFQNNGVVDDSQLPKDRFSAERLKGVDSTLKIQPAKLEDSAVYLCASSLGVGAFFGQGTRLTVV.

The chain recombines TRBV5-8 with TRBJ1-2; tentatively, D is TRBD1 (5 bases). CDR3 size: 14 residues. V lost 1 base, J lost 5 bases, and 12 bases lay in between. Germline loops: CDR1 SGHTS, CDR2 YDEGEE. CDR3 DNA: TGTGCCAGCAGCTTGAGTAACCGGGGGTATGGCTACACCTTC. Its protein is CASSLSNRGYGYTF.

CDR3 sequence reads: CASSWGRIYGYTF. The CDR3 DNA follows: TGTGCCAGCAGTTGGGGACGGATCTATGGCTACACCTTC. V gene TRBV27 combines with J gene TRBJ1-2, with D perhaps matching TRBD1 (5 bases). Germline V lookup: CDR1 MNHEY, CDR2 SMNVEV (reference sequence). With 4 bases removed from V and 4 bases from J, the gap between germline ends came to 10 bases. The CDR3 has 13 residues.

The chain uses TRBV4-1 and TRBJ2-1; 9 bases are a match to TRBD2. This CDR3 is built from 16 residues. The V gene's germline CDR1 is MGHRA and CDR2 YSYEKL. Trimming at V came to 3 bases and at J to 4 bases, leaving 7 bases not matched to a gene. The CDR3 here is CASSQQLAGRYNEQFF. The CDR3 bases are TGCGCCAGCAGCCAGCAACTAGCGGGTCGATACAATGAGCAGTTCTTC.

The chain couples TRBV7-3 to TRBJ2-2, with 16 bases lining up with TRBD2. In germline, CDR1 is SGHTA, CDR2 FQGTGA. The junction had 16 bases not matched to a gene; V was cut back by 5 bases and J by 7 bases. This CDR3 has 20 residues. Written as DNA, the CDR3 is TGTGCCAGCAGCCGATCCCCGTTGGGGACTAGCGGGAGGGCCAGCGGGGAGCTGTTTTTT. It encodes CASSRSPLGTSGRASGELFF.

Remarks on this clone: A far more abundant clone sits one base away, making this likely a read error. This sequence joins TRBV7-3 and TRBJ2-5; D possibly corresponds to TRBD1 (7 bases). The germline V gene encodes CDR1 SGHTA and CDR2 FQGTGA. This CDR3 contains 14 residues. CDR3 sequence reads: CAGSAQGGEETQYF. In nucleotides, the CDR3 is TGTGCCGGCAGCGCCCAGGGGGGAGAAGAGACCCAGTACTTC.

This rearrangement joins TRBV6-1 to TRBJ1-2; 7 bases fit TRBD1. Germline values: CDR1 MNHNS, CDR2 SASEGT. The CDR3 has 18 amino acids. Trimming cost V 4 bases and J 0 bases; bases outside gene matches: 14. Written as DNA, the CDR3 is TGTGCCAGCAGTGTAGGGGGTGTGGGACAGCTATCTAACTATGGCTACACCTTC. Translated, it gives CASSVGGVGQLSNYGYTF.

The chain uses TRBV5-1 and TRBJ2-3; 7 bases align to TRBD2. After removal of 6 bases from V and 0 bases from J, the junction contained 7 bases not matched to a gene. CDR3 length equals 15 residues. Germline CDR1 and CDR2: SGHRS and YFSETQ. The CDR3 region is CASNEAGPSTDTQYF. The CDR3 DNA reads TGCGCCAGCAATGAAGCGGGGCCTAGCACAGATACGCAGTATTTT.

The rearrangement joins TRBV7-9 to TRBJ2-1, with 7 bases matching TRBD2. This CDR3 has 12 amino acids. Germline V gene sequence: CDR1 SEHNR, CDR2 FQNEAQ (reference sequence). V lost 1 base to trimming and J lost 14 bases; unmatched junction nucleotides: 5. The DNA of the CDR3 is TGTGCCAGCAGCTTAGTGCTTGGGAGGGAGTTCTTC. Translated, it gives CASSLVLGREFF.

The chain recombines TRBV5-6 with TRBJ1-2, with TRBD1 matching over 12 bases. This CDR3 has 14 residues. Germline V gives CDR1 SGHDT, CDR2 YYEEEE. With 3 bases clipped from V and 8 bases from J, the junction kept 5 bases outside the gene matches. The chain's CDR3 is CASSWGQGAGGYTF. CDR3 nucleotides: TGTGCCAGCAGCTGGGGACAGGGGGCGGGAGGCTACACCTTC.

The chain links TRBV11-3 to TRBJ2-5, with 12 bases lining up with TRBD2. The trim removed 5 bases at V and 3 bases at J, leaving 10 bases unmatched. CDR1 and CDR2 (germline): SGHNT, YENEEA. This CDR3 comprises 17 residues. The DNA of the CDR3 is TGTGCCAGCAGCCCTGGGGGACTAGCGGGTTCGAAAGAGACCCAGTACTTC. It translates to CASSPGGLAGSKETQYF. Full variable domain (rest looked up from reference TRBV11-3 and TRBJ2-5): EAGVVQSPRYKIIEKKQPVAFWCNPISGHNTLYWYLQNLGQGPELLIRYENEEAVDDSQLPKDRFSAERLKGVDSTLKIQPAELGDSAVYLCASSPGGLAGSKETQYFGPGTRLLVL.

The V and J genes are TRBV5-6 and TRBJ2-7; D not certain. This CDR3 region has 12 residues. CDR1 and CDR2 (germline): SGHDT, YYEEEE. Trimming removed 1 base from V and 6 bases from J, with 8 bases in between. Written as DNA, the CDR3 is TGTGCCAGCAGCTTGTTATACGCCGAGCAGTACTTC. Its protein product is CASSLLYAEQYF. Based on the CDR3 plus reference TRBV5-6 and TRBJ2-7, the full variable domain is DAGVTQSPTHLIKTRGQQVTLRCSPKSGHDTVSWYQQALGQGPQFIFQYYEEEERQRGNFPDRFSGHQFPNYSSELNVNALLLGDSALYLCASSLLYAEQYFGPGTRLTVT.

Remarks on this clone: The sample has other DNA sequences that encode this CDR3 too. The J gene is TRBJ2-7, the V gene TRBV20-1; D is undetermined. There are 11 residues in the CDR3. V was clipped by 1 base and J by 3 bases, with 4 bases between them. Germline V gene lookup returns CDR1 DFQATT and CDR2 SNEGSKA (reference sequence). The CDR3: CSARGGYEQYF. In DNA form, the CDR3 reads TGCAGTGCTAGAGGGGGCTACGAGCAGTACTTC.

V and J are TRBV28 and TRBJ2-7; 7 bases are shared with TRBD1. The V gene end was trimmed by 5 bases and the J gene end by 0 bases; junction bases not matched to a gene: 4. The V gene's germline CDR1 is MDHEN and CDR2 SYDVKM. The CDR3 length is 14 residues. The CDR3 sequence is CASSMTGTSYEQYF. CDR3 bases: TGTGCCAGCAGTATGACAGGGACCTCCTACGAGCAGTACTTC.

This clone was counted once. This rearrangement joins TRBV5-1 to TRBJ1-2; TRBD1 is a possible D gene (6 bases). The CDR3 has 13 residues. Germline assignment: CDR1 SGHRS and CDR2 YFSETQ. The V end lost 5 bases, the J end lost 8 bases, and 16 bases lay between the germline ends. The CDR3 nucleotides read TGCGCCAGCAGAACCCCAGGGGAGGAGGGCTACACCTTC. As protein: CASRTPGEEGYTF.

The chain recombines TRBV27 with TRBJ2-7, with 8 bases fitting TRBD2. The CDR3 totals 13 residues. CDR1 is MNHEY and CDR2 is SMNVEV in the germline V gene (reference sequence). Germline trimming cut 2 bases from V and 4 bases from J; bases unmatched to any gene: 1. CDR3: CASSLTSGYEQYF. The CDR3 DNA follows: TGTGCCAGCAGTTTAACTAGCGGTTACGAGCAGTACTTC.

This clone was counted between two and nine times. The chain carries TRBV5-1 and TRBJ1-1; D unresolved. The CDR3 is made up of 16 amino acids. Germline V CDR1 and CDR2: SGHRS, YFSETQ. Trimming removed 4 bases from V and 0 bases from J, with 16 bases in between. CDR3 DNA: TGCGCCAGCAGCCCCGAACCGGAGGGAATGAACACTGAAGCTTTCTTT. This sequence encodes CASSPEPEGMNTEAFF. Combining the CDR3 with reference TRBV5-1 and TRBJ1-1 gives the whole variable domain KAGVTQTPRYLIKTRGQQVTLSCSPISGHRSVSWYQQTPGQGLQFLFEYFSETQRNKGNFPGRFSGRQFSNSRSEMNVSTLELGDSALYLCASSPEPEGMNTEAFFGQGTRLTVV.

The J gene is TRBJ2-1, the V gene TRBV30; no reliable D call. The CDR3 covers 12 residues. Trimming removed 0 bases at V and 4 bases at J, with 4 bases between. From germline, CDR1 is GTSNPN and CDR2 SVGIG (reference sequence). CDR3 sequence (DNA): TGTGCCTGGAGTGTGTCTTACAATGAGCAGTTCTTC. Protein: CAWSVSYNEQFF.

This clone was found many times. CDR3 residues: CASSEGQLYEKLFF. The CDR3, as DNA: TGTGCCAGCAGTGAAGGGCAGTTATATGAAAAACTGTTTTTT. The chain is built from TRBV2 and TRBJ1-4; D is ambiguous. Trimming took 1 base from V and 6 from J, leaving 9 bases between them. Germline loops: CDR1 SNHLY, CDR2 FYNNEI. The CDR3 loop spans 14 amino acids. The variable domain in full, completed from reference TRBV2 and TRBJ1-4, reads EPEVTQTPSHQVTQMGQEVILRCVPISNHLYFYWYRQILGQKVEFLVSFYNNEISEKSEIFDDQFSVERPDGSNFTLKIRSTKLEDSAMYFCASSEGQLYEKLFFGSGTQLSVL.

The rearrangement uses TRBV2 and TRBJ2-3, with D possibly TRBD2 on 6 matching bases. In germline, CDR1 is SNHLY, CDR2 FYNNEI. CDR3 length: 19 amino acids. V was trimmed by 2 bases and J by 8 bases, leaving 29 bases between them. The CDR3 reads CASSEREVGFWSSHSTQYF. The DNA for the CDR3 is TGTGCCAGCAGTGAAAGGGAGGTGGGATTCTGGTCTTCGCACAGTACGCAGTATTTT. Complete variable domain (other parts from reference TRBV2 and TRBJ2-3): EPEVTQTPSHQVTQMGQEVILRCVPISNHLYFYWYRQILGQKVEFLVSFYNNEISEKSEIFDDQFSVERPDGSNFTLKIRSTKLEDSAMYFCASSEREVGFWSSHSTQYFGPGTRLTVL.

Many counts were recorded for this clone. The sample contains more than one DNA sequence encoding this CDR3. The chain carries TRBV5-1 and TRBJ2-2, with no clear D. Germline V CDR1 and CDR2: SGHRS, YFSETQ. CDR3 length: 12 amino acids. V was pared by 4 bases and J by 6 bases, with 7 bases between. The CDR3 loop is CASSPVPGELFF. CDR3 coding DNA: TGCGCCAGCAGCCCTGTTCCCGGGGAGCTGTTTTTT.

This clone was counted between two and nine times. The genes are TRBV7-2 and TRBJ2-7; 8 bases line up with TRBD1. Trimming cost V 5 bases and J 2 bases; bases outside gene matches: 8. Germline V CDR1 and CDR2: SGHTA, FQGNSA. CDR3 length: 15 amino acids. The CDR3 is CASSPGQGRPYEQYF. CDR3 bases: TGTGCCAGCAGCCCAGGACAGGGCCGTCCCTACGAGCAGTACTTC. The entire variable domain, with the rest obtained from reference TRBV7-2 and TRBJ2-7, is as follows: GAGVSQSPSNKVTEKGKDVELRCDPISGHTALYWYRQSLGQGLEFLIYFQGNSAPDKSGLPSDRFSAERTGGSVSTLTIQRTQQEDSAVYLCASSPGQGRPYEQYFGPGTRLTVT.

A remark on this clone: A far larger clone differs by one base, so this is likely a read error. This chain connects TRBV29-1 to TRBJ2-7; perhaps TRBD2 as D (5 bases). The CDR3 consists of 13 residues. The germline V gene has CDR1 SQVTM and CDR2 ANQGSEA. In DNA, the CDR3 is TGCGGCGTTGCAACTACGGGGAACTACGAGCAGTACTTC. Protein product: CGVATTGNYEQYF.

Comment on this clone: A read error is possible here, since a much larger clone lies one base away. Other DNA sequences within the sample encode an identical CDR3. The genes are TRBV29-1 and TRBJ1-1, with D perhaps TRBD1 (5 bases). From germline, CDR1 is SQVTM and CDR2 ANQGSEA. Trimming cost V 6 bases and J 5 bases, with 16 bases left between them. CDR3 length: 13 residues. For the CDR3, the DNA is TGCAGCGTGGGGCAGAGACTAGGGACTGAAGCTTTCTTT. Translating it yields CSVGQRLGTEAFF.

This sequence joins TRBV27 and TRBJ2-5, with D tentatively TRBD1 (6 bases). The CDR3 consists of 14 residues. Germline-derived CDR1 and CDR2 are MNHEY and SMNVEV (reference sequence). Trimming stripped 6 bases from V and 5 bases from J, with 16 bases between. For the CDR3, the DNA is TGTGCCAGCAGAGCCGTACAGGGAGTGGAGACCCAGTACTTC. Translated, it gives CASRAVQGVETQYF.